These 20 T cell receptor beta chains originate from one sample sequenced in a study of T-cell reconstitution after alpha-beta-depleted transplantation in children. The library targeted TCRbeta and was prepared with unique molecular identifiers. Each CDR3 protein is one row after TCRdb ran MiXCR on the PCR reads. The table shows about 300,000 distinct CDR3 sequences, with over 9% occurring only once. Specimen: PBMCs, collected before TCRalphabeta/CD19-depleted stem cell transplant. These receptors were obtained from a boy in the first two years of life with acute myeloid leukemia, due to receive a stem cell transplant.

This clonotype came up many times. The V and J genes are TRBV29-1 and TRBJ1-4; the D is unclear. V lost 4 bases to trimming and J lost 8 bases, with 11 bases between them. The CDR3 length is 12 residues. The V gene's germline CDR1 is SQVTM and CDR2 ANQGSEA. CDR3 nucleotide sequence: TGCAGCGTTGGCGGGAACGAGGAAAAACTGTTTTTT. It encodes CSVGGNEEKLFF.

This clonotype was counted many times. The CDR3 DNA is TGTGCCAGCAGTTTGCGGGGTCGGAGCTACGAGCAGTACTTC. This codes for CASSLRGRSYEQYF. This rearrangement joins TRBV12-3 or TRBV12-4 to TRBJ2-7, with D possibly matching TRBD2 (6 bases). Trimming stripped 3 bases from V and 3 bases from J, with 12 bases between. The CDR3 is 14 amino acids.

This clonotype has at least ten counts. J is TRBJ1-6 and V is TRBV12-3 or TRBV12-4; no clear D gene. Trimming shortened V by 6 bases and J by 1 base, and 10 bases separated the two germline ends. The CDR3 consists of 15 residues. CDR3 nucleotide sequence: TGTGCCAGCAGGCGCGGGTTGTCCTATAATTCACCCCTCCACTTT. Its translation: CASRRGLSYNSPLHF.

This clonotype was detected ten times or more. The chain is built from TRBV29-1 and TRBJ1-5; D remains unclear. Germline V CDR1 and CDR2: SQVTM, ANQGSEA. The CDR3 has 14 amino acids. V lost 6 bases and J 2 bases, leaving 14 bases between the germline ends. CDR3 protein: CSVRSGWGNQPQHF. The CDR3 DNA sequence: TGCAGCGTCCGCTCCGGTTGGGGCAATCAGCCCCAGCATTTT.

In its sample, this clonotype was seen many times. The V and J genes are TRBV7-6 and TRBJ2-1; tentatively, D is TRBD2 (5 bases). The CDR3 covers 14 residues. Deletions cut 2 bases from V and 1 base from J, with 6 bases between. Looked up from germline, CDR1 is SGHVS and CDR2 is FNYEAQ. DNA of the CDR3: TGTGCCAGCAGCTTAACGGGATCCTACAATGAGCAGTTCTTC. This sequence encodes CASSLTGSYNEQFF.

This clonotype was recorded many times. This rearrangement joins TRBV29-1 to TRBJ2-4, with D possibly matching TRBD2 (5 bases). The CDR3 loop spans 13 amino acids. V was pared by 6 bases and J by 1 base, with 10 bases between. Germline CDR1 and CDR2: SQVTM and ANQGSEA. DNA for the CDR3: TGCAGCGTGAGGGCACCCGCCAAAAACATTCAGTACTTC. Residues: CSVRAPAKNIQYF.

This clonotype was counted only a few times. The V and J genes are TRBV5-1 and TRBJ2-3, with 13 bases identical to TRBD2. Trimming removed 3 bases from V and 5 bases from J; junction bases left unmatched: 6. CDR3 length: 16 amino acids. Germline V gene sequence: CDR1 SGHRS, CDR2 YFSETQ. DNA for the CDR3: TGCGCCAGCAGCTCCCGACTAGCGGGAGGCGGAGATACGCAGTATTTT. The encoded protein is CASSSRLAGGGDTQYF.

Ten or more counts support this clonotype. The chain couples TRBV25-1 to TRBJ1-2; D is unresolved. Trimming removed 7 bases from V and 1 base from J, with 7 bases in between. The length of the CDR3 is 12 residues. Germline-derived CDR1 and CDR2 are MGHDK and SYGVNS. In DNA form, the CDR3 reads TGTGCCAGCAAGAGAGGTAACTATGGCTACACCTTC. It is translated as CASKRGNYGYTF.

This clonotype showed up just a few times. The chain recombines TRBV12-3 or TRBV12-4 with TRBJ2-3; 10 positions agree with TRBD2. Trimming removed 5 bases from V and 2 bases from J; junction bases left unmatched: 7. This CDR3 has 16 amino acids. CDR3 DNA: TGTGCCAGCAGTAGGGCCGGGACTAGCGTCACAGATACGCAGTATTTT. Residues: CASSRAGTSVTDTQYF.

Here the CDR3 reads CASSVGTAAVEQYF. Here the CDR3 DNA reads TGTGCCAGCAGCGTTGGGACAGCTGCGGTCGAGCAGTACTTC. V and J are TRBV9 and TRBJ2-7; 7 bases map to TRBD1. Trimming cost V 2 bases and J 6 bases; bases outside gene matches: 8. Germline CDR1 reads SGDLS; CDR2 reads YYNGEE. This CDR3 spans 14 amino acids. The variable domain in full, with the rest retrieved from reference TRBV9 and TRBJ2-7, is DSGVTQTPKHLITATGQRVTLRCSPRSGDLSVYWYQQSLDQGLQFLIQYYNGEERAKGNILERFSAQQFPDLHSELNLSSLELGDSALYFCASSVGTAAVEQYFGPGTRLTVT.

This clonotype occurred many times. V gene TRBV5-1 combines with J gene TRBJ2-7; 7 positions agree with TRBD2. Per germline, CDR1 SGHRS and CDR2 YFSETQ. CDR3 length equals 14 residues. Losses at the gene ends were 4 bases for V and 4 bases for J; bases not matched to a gene: 8. CDR3 nucleotides: TGCGCCAGCAGCCCCGAGCGGGGCCTATACGAGCAGTACTTC. It translates to CASSPERGLYEQYF.

In its sample, this clonotype was seen many times. J is TRBJ1-5 and V is TRBV12-3 or TRBV12-4; maybe TRBD1 (5 bases). The length of the CDR3 is 16 residues. Trimming stripped 2 bases from V and 3 bases from J, with 14 bases between. The CDR3 DNA follows: TGTGCCAGCAGTTTAAAGGCAGGGCGACTCAATCAGCCCCAGCATTTT. Amino acids: CASSLKAGRLNQPQHF.

This clonotype was seen ten or more times. The chain uses TRBV6-4 and TRBJ2-1; the D gene is possibly TRBD1 (6 bases). V dropped 2 bases and J dropped 4 bases, with 18 bases sitting between them. CDR1 and CDR2 (germline): MRHNA, SNTAGT. The CDR3 runs to 17 residues. This chain's CDR3 is CASSDLKATGFYNEQFF. The CDR3 DNA reads as TGTGCCAGCAGTGACCTAAAGGCGACAGGTTTTTACAATGAGCAGTTCTTC.

V usage is TRBV7-9 and J usage is TRBJ2-1; tentatively, D is TRBD1 (5 bases). Between the trimmed V and J ends, which lost 5 bases and 2 bases, there was a span of 10 bases. The CDR3 totals 14 residues. CDR1 and CDR2 (germline): SEHNR, FQNEAQ (reference sequence). The CDR3 here is CASSTKDTYNEQFF. Written as DNA, the CDR3 is TGTGCCAGCAGCACTAAGGACACCTACAATGAGCAGTTCTTC.

This clonotype was observed many times. The chain recombines TRBV28 with TRBJ1-1; D ambiguous. Germline values: CDR1 MDHEN, CDR2 SYDVKM. This CDR3 is built from 13 residues. Deletions cut 3 bases from V and 1 base from J, with 6 bases between. Here the CDR3 reads CASSLITNTEAFF. CDR3 coding DNA: TGTGCCAGCAGTTTGATCACGAACACTGAAGCTTTCTTT.

Many counts were recorded for this clonotype. This rearrangement joins TRBV11-2 to TRBJ2-5; D may be TRBD2 (6 bases). The V end was cut by 3 bases, the J end by 5 bases, with 16 bases between. This CDR3 contains 15 residues. The germline V gene has CDR1 SGHAT and CDR2 FQNNGV. Here the CDR3 reads CASSFVSRAGETQYF. Here the CDR3 DNA reads TGTGCCAGCAGCTTTGTCTCCAGGGCGGGGGAGACCCAGTACTTC. Full variable domain (outside the CDR3, taken from reference TRBV11-2 and TRBJ2-5): EAGVAQSPRYKIIEKRQSVAFWCNPISGHATLYWYQQILGQGPKLLIQFQNNGVVDDSQLPKDRFSAERLKGVDSTLKIQPAKLEDSAVYLCASSFVSRAGETQYFGPGTRLLVL.

This clonotype was recorded at least ten times. The gene calls are TRBV28 and TRBJ2-7; 9 bases are shared with TRBD2. Per the germline V gene, CDR1 is MDHEN and CDR2 is SYDVKM. Losses at the gene ends were 3 bases for V and 4 bases for J; bases not matched to a gene: 7. The CDR3 runs to 15 residues. The CDR3 sequence: CASSFSSGNYYEQYF. The CDR3 coding sequence is TGTGCCAGCAGTTTTTCTAGCGGGAATTATTACGAGCAGTACTTC.

CDR3 in amino acids: CASSYWGASSTDTQYF. The CDR3 region has the DNA TGTGCCAGCAGTTATTGGGGGGCCTCTAGCACAGATACGCAGTATTTT. The gene calls are TRBV6-5 and TRBJ2-3; D tentatively fits TRBD1 or TRBD2 (6 bases each). Trimming shortened V by 3 bases and J by 0 bases, and 13 bases separated the two germline ends. CDR1 is MNHEY, CDR2 SVGAGI, per germline. The CDR3 length is 16 residues.

This clonotype showed up just a few times. The chain has TRBV15 and TRBJ2-7, with TRBD1 identical over 12 bases. The trim removed 5 bases at V and 2 bases at J, leaving 4 bases unmatched. In germline, CDR1 is LNHNV, CDR2 YYDKDF (reference sequence). The CDR3 runs 15 residues. CDR3 nucleotides: TGTGCCACCAGCGGCCGGGACAGGGGGCCCTACGAGCAGTACTTC. Protein: CATSGRDRGPYEQYF.

This clonotype showed up just a few times. V is TRBV20-1 and J is TRBJ2-5, with a possible D match to TRBD2 (6 bases). Germline V CDR1 and CDR2: DFQATT, SNEGSKA (reference sequence). V was pared by 2 bases and J by 5 bases, with 18 bases between. The CDR3 has 15 amino acids. CDR3 coding DNA: TGCAGTGCTAGACCCCTGACGGAGGGAAGGGAGACCCAGTACTTC. Its protein is CSARPLTEGRETQYF.